These T cell receptor beta chains were read from a single sample in a study of blood T cells in healthy people across ages. MiXCR, run by TCRdb on the 5' RACE reads, gives a single entry per CDR3 protein. The top ten clones hold 8.5% to 9.5% of a sample with hundreds of thousands of distinct CDR3 sequences, about 25% of them seen once. This same sample was also part of a study on T cells of mothers and their children.

The sample was blood. These receptors came from a boy younger than 18 in good health. The CDR3 runs from the conserved cysteine through the conserved F or W. D genes are given only for firm matches. A row's size may be missing; if present it is once, few, many or a size class.

j_call v_call clone_size d_call cdr3_nt cdr3_aa
TRBJ2-3 TRBV7-2 NA NA TGTGCCAGCAGCTTAGAAGTCACGCGGGCTTTT CASSLEVTRAF
TRBJ1-5 TRBV30 NA NA TGTGCCTGGACCCACGAGGCGGCCCGATCCAATCAGCCCCAGCATTTT CAWTHEAARSNQPQHF
TRBJ2-3 TRBV7-9 NA TRBD2 TGTGCCAGCAGTTCAATCGGCCTCATAGCGGGGAATTCCAAAGATACGCAGTATTTT CASSSIGLIAGNSKDTQYF
TRBJ2-7 TRBV11-2 few TRBD1 TGTGCCAGCAGCTTATCCCATATAGACAGGGGATCATCCTACGAGCAGTACTTC CASSLSHIDRGSSYEQYF
TRBJ1-6 TRBV20-1 NA NA TGCAGTGCTAGATCAGGAAATAATTCACCCCTCCACTTT CSARSGNNSPLHF
TRBJ2-5 TRBV21-1 few NA TGTGCCAGCAGCAAAGGGCGTAGCAACCAGTACTTC CASSKGRSNQYF
TRBJ2-6 TRBV6-2/TRBV6-3 few NA TGTGCCAGCAGGGAGAGGGGGATCTCTCTCTCTGGGGCCAACGTCCTGACTTTC CASRERGISLSGANVLTF
TRBJ2-1 TRBV4-3 once TRBD2 TGCGCCAGCAGCCAAGATACGACTAGCGGCCATCTTGTCGAGCAGTTCTTC CASSQDTTSGHLVEQFF
TRBJ2-1 TRBV29-1 few NA TGCAGCGTTACTCTAGATATTAGGGAGCAGTTCTTC CSVTLDIREQFF
TRBJ2-1 TRBV11-2 many NA TGTGCCAGCAGCTTAGATGGGCATGAGCAGTTCTTC CASSLDGHEQFF
TRBJ2-2 TRBV20-1 NA NA TGCAGTGCCCCACCTCGGAACACCGGGGAGCTGTTTTTT CSAPPRNTGELFF
TRBJ2-7 TRBV12-3/TRBV12-4 few NA TGTGCCAGCAGCATGTACAGGCCTTCGGGCTACGAGCAGTACTTC CASSMYRPSGYEQYF
TRBJ2-3 TRBV4-3 many TRBD2 TGCGCCAGCAGCCCCCAGAGTACGAGCGGGGCCCGCACAGATACGCAGTATTTT CASSPQSTSGARTDTQYF
TRBJ2-1 TRBV5-4 few TRBD2 TGTGCCAGCAGCACGACTAGCGGGGGCCTCTACAATGAGCAGTTCTTC CASSTTSGGLYNEQFF
TRBJ1-3 TRBV21-1 NA NA TGTGCCAGCAGCAAAGCGAGGCGGAACGGAAACACCATATATTTT CASSKARRNGNTIYF
TRBJ2-7 TRBV28 NA TRBD2 TGTGCCAGCAGCTTACCCAATAGCGGGGTCCACGAGCAGTACTTC CASSLPNSGVHEQYF